Presented here are 28 T cell receptor beta chains from one specimen sequenced in a study of T cells after yellow fever vaccination. TCRdb recomputed calls from the 5' RACE reads with MiXCR, one row per CDR3 protein. The sample records over 300,000 distinct CDR3 sequences, approximately 4% being singletons. Material: PBMCs, obtained 5 days after the yellow fever booster vaccination. The receptors here all came from a man between 18 and 35 years old who received the YFV17D yellow fever vaccine.

The chain links TRBV28 to TRBJ1-3; TRBD1 matches at 10 bases. The germline V gene has CDR1 MDHEN and CDR2 SYDVKM. With 7 bases clipped from V and 0 bases from J, the junction kept 9 bases outside the gene matches. The CDR3 loop spans 17 amino acids. CDR3 sequence reads: CASTRGQGLGSGNTIYF. CDR3 bases: TGTGCCAGCACTCGGGGACAGGGGTTGGGCTCTGGAAACACCATATATTTT.

This clonotype appeared many times. The chain recombines TRBV27 with TRBJ2-2; D remains ambiguous. CDR1 is MNHEY, CDR2 SMNVEV, per germline (reference sequence). The CDR3 consists of 13 residues. Trimming shortened V by 9 bases and J by 6 bases, and 14 bases separated the two germline ends. The CDR3 is CASQPFVAGELFF. CDR3 in DNA: TGTGCCAGTCAGCCTTTCGTAGCCGGGGAGCTGTTTTTT.

This clonotype was seen many times. The rearrangement uses TRBV9 and TRBJ1-2; 9 bases line up with TRBD1. CDR1 SGDLS and CDR2 YYNGEE come from the germline V gene. With 3 bases clipped from V and 3 bases from J, the junction kept 9 bases outside the gene matches. CDR3 size: 16 residues. The DNA of the CDR3 is TGTGCCAGCAGCGGCCCCCGGAGACAGGGGGACTATGGCTACACCTTC. It specifies CASSGPRRQGDYGYTF.

This sequence joins TRBV28 and TRBJ1-1; D ambiguous. The germline V gene has CDR1 MDHEN and CDR2 SYDVKM. The CDR3 covers 15 residues. V shed 5 bases and J shed 1 base, with 14 bases lying between them. The DNA for the CDR3 is TGTGCCAGCAGTCCCCGCCGGGAGGAGAACACTGAAGCTTTCTTT. This encodes CASSPRREENTEAFF.

This clonotype was seen ten or more times. Here the CDR3 reads CASRHYGRGRTEAFF. DNA of the CDR3: TGCGCCAGCAGACACTACGGGAGAGGGAGGACTGAAGCTTTCTTT. The V and J genes are TRBV5-1 and TRBJ1-1, with no clear D. The CDR3 is 15 residues long. Germline-derived CDR1 and CDR2 are SGHRS and YFSETQ. Trimming removed 5 bases at V and 5 bases at J, with 19 bases between.

In this sample, this clonotype turned up a few times. J is TRBJ2-2 and V is TRBV3-1; TRBD2 agrees at 9 bases. Trimming took 6 bases from V and 4 from J; bases not matched to a gene: 12. CDR1 LGHDT and CDR2 YNNKEL come from the germline V gene (reference sequence). The CDR3 runs 17 residues. The CDR3 protein is CASRKAIGTSSTGELFF. The CDR3 DNA reads TGTGCCAGCAGGAAGGCTATCGGGACTAGCTCCACCGGGGAGCTGTTTTTT.

The chain employs TRBV10-3 and TRBJ1-2, with 8 bases fitting TRBD1. The CDR3 sequence is 16 residues long. V shed 3 bases and J 6 bases; nucleotides not matched to a gene: 12. Germline V CDR1 and CDR2: ENHRY, SYGVKD. The DNA for the CDR3 is TGTGCCATCAGTGACCGAAGTGGACAGGGATTGGATGGCTACACCTTC. Its translation is CAISDRSGQGLDGYTF.

V is TRBV29-1 and J is TRBJ2-1; maybe TRBD2 (6 bases). The V gene's germline CDR1 is SQVTM and CDR2 ANQGSEA. This CDR3 has 16 amino acids. Trimming stripped 4 bases from V and 0 bases from J, with 16 bases between. CDR3 protein: CSVVELASASYNEQFF. The CDR3 nucleotides read TGCAGCGTTGTAGAACTAGCTTCTGCCTCCTACAATGAGCAGTTCTTC.

This clonotype was counted a few times. This sequence joins TRBV5-6 and TRBJ2-7; no clear D gene. Germline V gene lookup returns CDR1 SGHDT and CDR2 YYEEEE. The CDR3 is 14 amino acids. The ends were cut back, 4 bases at V and 3 bases at J, with 14 bases in the middle. The CDR3 here is CASSTLRPYYEQYV. The CDR3 DNA is TGTGCCAGCAGCACCCTCCGGCCCTACTACGAGCAGTACGTC.

Here the CDR3 DNA reads TGTGCCAGCAGCCGGGACAGGGGGCCACAAGAGACCCAGTACTTC. It yields the protein CASSRDRGPQETQYF. V and J are TRBV7-6 and TRBJ2-5; 12 nucleotides align to TRBD1. The CDR3 extends over 15 amino acids. The germline V gene encodes CDR1 SGHVS and CDR2 FNYEAQ. Trimming removed 5 bases from V and 2 bases from J; junction bases left unmatched: 3.

This chain links TRBV5-5 with TRBJ2-5; D is uncertain. Germline V CDR1 and CDR2: SGHKS, YYEKEE (reference sequence). V gave up 2 bases and J gave up 1 base, with 12 bases separating them. This CDR3 region has 15 residues. Here the CDR3 reads CASSFGPTGQETQYF. Written as DNA, the CDR3 is TGTGCCAGCAGCTTCGGGCCGACGGGCCAAGAGACCCAGTACTTC.

This clonotype was seen at least ten times. V and J are TRBV11-2 and TRBJ1-1, with a weak D call TRBD1 (5 bases). This CDR3 contains 12 residues. Between the trimmed V and J ends, which lost 5 bases and 10 bases, there was a span of 14 bases. Germline lookup yields CDR1 SGHAT and CDR2 FQNNGV. The DNA of the CDR3 is TGTGCCAGCAGCCAGAGCGCGGGGGGAGCTTTCTTT. Its translation is CASSQSAGGAFF.

This sequence joins TRBV7-8 and TRBJ2-3; TRBD2 agrees at 9 bases. The CDR3 runs 17 residues. The germline V gene has CDR1 SGHVS and CDR2 FQNEAQ. V trimming: 4 bases; J trimming: 2 bases; junction bases outside the gene matches: 10. CDR3 sequence (DNA): TGTGCCAGCAGCTGGGGAGGGAGCGGGGGGCTCACAGATACGCAGTATTTT. Encoded protein: CASSWGGSGGLTDTQYF.

V usage is TRBV19 and J usage is TRBJ2-7, with a possible D match to TRBD2 (6 bases). This CDR3 comprises 15 residues. Germline CDR1 reads LNHDA; CDR2 reads SQIVND (reference sequence). V was shortened by 7 bases and J by 2 bases, with 18 bases between the two germline ends. CDR3 coding DNA: TGTGCCAGTAAAGCTCAGAGGGACTCCGCCTACGAGCAGTACTTC. Its protein product is CASKAQRDSAYEQYF.

This clonotype was seen a handful of times. V gene TRBV5-6 combines with J gene TRBJ2-3; D may be TRBD1 or TRBD2 (6 bases each). CDR1 SGHDT and CDR2 YYEEEE come from the germline V gene. Trimming left V 4 bases short and J 6 bases short, with 12 bases between. This CDR3 is 13 amino acids long. The CDR3 region is CASSHSGGDTQYF. For the CDR3, the DNA is TGTGCCAGCAGCCACTCCGGGGGCGATACGCAGTATTTT.

There are a few counts of this clonotype. The rearrangement joins TRBV25-1 to TRBJ2-5; 9 nucleotides align to TRBD2. The germline gives CDR1 MGHDK, CDR2 SYGVNS. The CDR3 covers 15 residues. Unmatched junction bases numbered 8, after V lost 6 bases and J lost 3 bases. In DNA, the CDR3 is TGTGCCAGCAGAGGCGGGGGGGCGGAGGAAGAGACCCAGTACTTC. Amino acid sequence: CASRGGGAEEETQYF.

The chain joins TRBV21-1 to TRBJ2-7; TRBD2, the table's D call, lacks a check against the DNA. TRBV21-1 is termed a pseudogene. This CDR3 comprises 18 residues. This chain's CDR3 is CASSKEVEEPGLTHSYYF. Written as DNA, the CDR3 is TGTGCCAGCAGCAAAGAAGTGGAGGAACCGGGACTGACCCATTCGTACTACTTC.

This clonotype showed up just a few times. This chain uses TRBV5-1 with TRBJ2-6; 8 bases are a match to TRBD1. The V gene end was trimmed by 0 bases and the J gene end by 3 bases; junction bases not matched to a gene: 2. The CDR3 is 16 residues long. Germline V gene data show CDR1 as SGHRS and CDR2 as YFSETQ. CDR3 nucleotide sequence: TGCGCCAGCAGCTTGGCCGGGACAGGTGGGGCCAACGTCCTGACTTTC. Translated: CASSLAGTGGANVLTF.

V usage is TRBV30 and J usage is TRBJ1-5; D is unclear. CDR1 GTSNPN and CDR2 SVGIG come from the germline V gene (reference sequence). Trimming removed 2 bases from V and 4 bases from J, with 12 bases in between. There are 14 residues in the CDR3. This CDR3 reads CAWSTNSFNQPQHF. CDR3 bases: TGTGCCTGGAGTACCAACAGCTTTAATCAGCCCCAGCATTTT.

This clonotype occurred a few times. The rearrangement joins TRBV20-1 to TRBJ2-3; D is undetermined. Trimming pared 1 base from V and 2 bases from J, leaving 7 bases between. The CDR3 has 13 amino acids. CDR1 DFQATT and CDR2 SNEGSKA come from the germline V gene (reference sequence). The CDR3 loop is CSARVAVTDTQYF. Here the CDR3 DNA reads TGCAGTGCTAGAGTGGCAGTCACAGATACGCAGTATTTT.

This clonotype was detected many times. The chain recombines TRBV25-1 with TRBJ1-6; D is perhaps TRBD1 (5 bases). Trimming removed 4 bases from V and 9 bases from J, with 16 bases in between. This CDR3 is built from 15 residues. The germline CDR1 and CDR2 sequences are MGHDK and SYGVNS. The CDR3 nucleotides are TGTGCCAGCAGTGCAAGGGGATCGGAGATTTCACCCCTCCACTTT. As protein: CASSARGSEISPLHF.

This clonotype came up many times. The gene calls are TRBV7-8 and TRBJ2-3, with 7 bases matching TRBD1. J gave up 4 bases and V 2 bases, and 3 bases lay outside the gene matches. The germline V gene has CDR1 SGHVS and CDR2 FQNEAQ. This CDR3 contains 14 residues. CDR3 sequence reads: CASSLSTGADTQYF. In DNA, the CDR3 is TGTGCCAGCAGCTTATCAACAGGGGCAGATACGCAGTATTTT. The full variable domain, its missing parts supplied by reference TRBV7-8 and TRBJ2-3, is GAGVSQSPRYKVAKRGQDVALRCDPISGHVSLFWYQQALGQGPEFLTYFQNEAQLDKSGLPSDRFFAERPEGSVSTLKIQRTQQEDSAVYLCASSLSTGADTQYFGPGTRLTVL.

The chain links TRBV5-4 to TRBJ2-7; 7 bases map to TRBD1. Germline V gene sequence: CDR1 SGHNT, CDR2 YYREEE (reference sequence). V lost 4 bases and J lost 4; bases outside the gene matches: 5. The CDR3 contains 13 residues. CDR3 sequence: CASSPGQKYEQYF. In DNA, the CDR3 is TGTGCCAGCAGCCCGGGACAGAAGTACGAGCAGTACTTC.

This clonotype was picked up many times. CDR3 protein: CASSMGASMNTEAFF. The CDR3 coding sequence is TGTGCCAGCAGTATGGGGGCCAGCATGAACACTGAAGCTTTCTTT. The chain recombines TRBV5-5 with TRBJ1-1; D possibly corresponds to TRBD1 (6 bases). The ends were cut back, 5 bases at V and 0 bases at J, with 14 bases in the middle. The CDR3 covers 15 residues. The germline CDR1 and CDR2 sequences are SGHKS and YYEKEE (reference sequence).

This clonotype has a handful of counts. The genes are TRBV4-3 and TRBJ1-2, with TRBD1 identical over 7 bases. This CDR3 has 15 residues. Germline CDR1 is LGHNA and CDR2 is YSLEER. Losses at the gene ends were 0 bases for V and 5 bases for J; bases not matched to a gene: 6. The CDR3 DNA reads TGCGCCAGCAGCCAAGATCAGGCAGGGGGGTATGGCTACACCTTC. This gives the protein CASSQDQAGGYGYTF.

This clonotype turned up a few times. The chain joins TRBV19 to TRBJ2-5, with TRBD1 matching over 12 bases. The CDR3 spans 15 residues. The V segment lost 5 bases and the J segment 5 bases; nucleotides outside the gene matches: 6. The germline gives CDR1 LNHDA, CDR2 SQIVND (reference sequence). The CDR3, as DNA: TGTGCCAGTAGTCAAGGGACAGGGGGCGCGGAGACCCAGTACTTC. Its protein product is CASSQGTGGAETQYF.

This chain connects TRBV7-6 to TRBJ1-5, with D maybe TRBD1 (5 bases). CDR3 length: 13 amino acids. Trimming removed 5 bases at V and 6 bases at J, with 11 bases between. Per germline, CDR1 SGHVS and CDR2 FNYEAQ. The CDR3 coding sequence is TGTGCCAGCAGCGACAGCGAGTTTCAGCCCCAGCATTTT. This gives the protein CASSDSEFQPQHF.

The table lists this clonotype with a few counts. The chain recombines TRBV6-1 with TRBJ2-7; no reliable D call. Trimming removed 5 bases at V and 3 bases at J, with 20 bases between. Per germline, CDR1 MNHNS and CDR2 SASEGT. CDR3 length: 16 amino acids. The CDR3 is CASSLWRDPRVYEQYF. Here the CDR3 DNA reads TGTGCCAGCAGTCTCTGGCGCGACCCCCGGGTCTACGAGCAGTACTTC.